The clone carrying this T cell receptor (beta chain) was counted only a few times. Its matching antigen is unknown. This sample is drawn from a study of CD8 T cells in ankylosing spondylitis. General study points: Relatively rare in peripheral blood, disease-linked clones were also CD8+. Within ankylosing spondylitis blood, a TCR beta motif made up of several highly homologous variants appeared to be characteristic. Reports say disease-linked clones showed up significantly more in matched ankylosing spondylitis synovial fluid.

Construction of TCR beta libraries was performed using quantitative 5'-RACE with molecular barcodes. TCRdb fed the 5' RACE reads into MiXCR, producing one record per CDR3 protein. The sample comprises 150,000 to 200,000 distinct CDR3 sequences, around a third of which are singletons, and about 6% rests with the top ten. V dropped 5 bases and J dropped 3 bases, with 6 bases sitting between them. The CDR3 extends over 12 amino acids. Germline CDR1 SGHAT, CDR2 FQNNGV. This receptor was identified in a male donor with ankylosing spondylitis. The sequenced sample consisted of synovial fluid, either unsorted or a sorted T cell fraction (not recorded which). The J gene is TRBJ2-3, the V gene TRBV11-2, with unresolved D. The CDR3 is CASSPGTDTQYF. DNA for the CDR3: TGTGCCAGCAGCCCCGGGACAGATACGCAGTATTTT.